There are a few counts of the clone carrying this T cell receptor beta chain. Its antigen is not identified. TCRdb independently ran MiXCR on the reads; one entry per CDR3 protein. The data hold roughly 630,000 distinct CDR3 sequences, with roughly 26% observed a single time. The sample belongs to a study of T cell repertoires in cytomegalovirus infection. Germline V CDR1 and CDR2: SEHNR, FQNEAQ (reference sequence). Trimming took 3 bases from V and 4 from J, leaving 12 bases between them. The CDR3 contains 14 residues. Overall study results and limits: Ex vivo, HLA-C-restricted CMV-specific TCR beta clonotypes prevailed over the rest of the response. Pooled public TCR beta family frequency picked out CMV carriers with the relevant HLA.

The rearrangement uses TRBV7-9 and TRBJ1-1; D is perhaps TRBD1 (5 bases). The specimen sequenced was CD8+ T cells from PBMCs. This TCR was sampled from a human donor in good health (CMV status not recorded). Some clones in this sample may be carry-over from other donors' samples. The CDR3 bases are TGTGCCAGCAGCTTGGACACCCTGGGCACTGAAGCTTTCTTT. It is translated as CASSLDTLGTEAFF.